What follows is one T cell receptor beta chain and its context. A junction end diverges from the germline sequence, so it may reflect a read error. This sample was included in a study of blood T cell repertoires in COVID-19. TCRdb's copy holds only in-frame clones and misses some; the assay was immunoSEQ multiplex PCR. The repertoire holds some 120,000 clones, 80% seen once, with approximately 2% in the top ten. CDR3 size: 13 residues. Germline V gives CDR1 SGHDN, CDR2 FVKESK. This receptor was taken from a man aged 70 or older with acute or convalescent COVID-19. J is TRBJ2-7 and V is TRBV14; D possibly corresponds to TRBD2 (6 bases). Sequenced sample: peripheral blood. The CDR3 DNA sequence: TGTGCCAGCAGCCAATCCATCAGCCGGGGGACGATCTTC. Protein sequence: CASSQSISRGTIF.